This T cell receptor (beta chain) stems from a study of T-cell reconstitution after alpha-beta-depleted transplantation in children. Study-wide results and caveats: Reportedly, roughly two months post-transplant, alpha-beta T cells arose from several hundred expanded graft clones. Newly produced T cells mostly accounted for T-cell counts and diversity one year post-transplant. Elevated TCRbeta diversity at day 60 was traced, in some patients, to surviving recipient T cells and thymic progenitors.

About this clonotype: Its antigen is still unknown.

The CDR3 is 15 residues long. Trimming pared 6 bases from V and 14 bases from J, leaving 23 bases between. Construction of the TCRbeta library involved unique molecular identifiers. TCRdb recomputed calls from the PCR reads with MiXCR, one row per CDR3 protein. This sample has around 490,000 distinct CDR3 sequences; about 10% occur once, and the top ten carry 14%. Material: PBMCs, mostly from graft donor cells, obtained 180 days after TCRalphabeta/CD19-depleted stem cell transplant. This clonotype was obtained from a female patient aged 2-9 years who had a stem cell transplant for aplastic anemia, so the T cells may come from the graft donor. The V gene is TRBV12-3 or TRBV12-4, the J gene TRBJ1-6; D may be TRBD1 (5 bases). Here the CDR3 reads CASRTWDAQEAALHF. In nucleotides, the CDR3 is TGTGCCAGCAGGACCTGGGACGCCCAAGAGGCGGCCCTCCACTTT.